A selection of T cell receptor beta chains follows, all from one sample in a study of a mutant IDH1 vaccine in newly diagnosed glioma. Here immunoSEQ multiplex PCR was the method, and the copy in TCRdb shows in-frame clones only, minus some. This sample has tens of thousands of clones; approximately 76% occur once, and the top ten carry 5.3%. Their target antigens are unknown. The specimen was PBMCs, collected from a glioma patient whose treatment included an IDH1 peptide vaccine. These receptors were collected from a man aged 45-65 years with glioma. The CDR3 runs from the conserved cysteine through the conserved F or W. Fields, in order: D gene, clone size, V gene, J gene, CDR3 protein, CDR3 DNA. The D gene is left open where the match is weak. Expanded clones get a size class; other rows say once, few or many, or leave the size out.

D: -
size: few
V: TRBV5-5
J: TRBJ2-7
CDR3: CASSSPPIYEQYF
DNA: TGTGCCAGCAGTTCCCCCCCTATATACGAGCAGTACTTC

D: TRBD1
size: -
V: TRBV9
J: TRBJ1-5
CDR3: CASSVVTGEGGNQPQHF
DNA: TGTGCCAGCAGCGTAGTCACAGGGGAGGGGGGCAATCAGCCCCAGCATTTT

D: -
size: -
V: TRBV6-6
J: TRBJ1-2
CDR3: CASSPGRDYGYTF
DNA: TGTGCCAGCAGCCCCGGGCGAGACTATGGCTACACCTTC

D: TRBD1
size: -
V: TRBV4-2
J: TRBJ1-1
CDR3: CASSQEGTGMNTEAFF
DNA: TGTGCCAGCAGCCAAGAGGGGACAGGTATGAACACTGAAGCTTTCTTT

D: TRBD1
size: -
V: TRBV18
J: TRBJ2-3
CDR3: CASSRDRGTDTQYF
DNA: TGTGCCAGCTCCCGGGACAGGGGAACAGATACGCAGTATTTT

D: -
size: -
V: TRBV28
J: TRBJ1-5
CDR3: CASKEGDYQPQHF
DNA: TGTGCCAGCAAGGAGGGGGATTATCAGCCCCAGCATTTT

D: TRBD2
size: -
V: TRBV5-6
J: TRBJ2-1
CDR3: CASSLSSGRNEQFF
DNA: TGTGCCAGCAGCTTGTCTAGCGGGCGGAATGAGCAGTTCTTC

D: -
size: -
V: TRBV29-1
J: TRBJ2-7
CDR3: CSVVYGTELREQYF
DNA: TGCAGCGTTGTATACGGGACCGAGCTCCGGGAGCAGTACTTC

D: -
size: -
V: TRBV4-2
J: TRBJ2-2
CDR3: CATQEANTGELFF
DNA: TGTGCCACCCAGGAGGCGAACACCGGGGAGCTGTTTTTT

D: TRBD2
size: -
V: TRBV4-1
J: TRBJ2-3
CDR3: CASSQLAGVTDTQYF
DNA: TGCGCCAGCAGCCAATTAGCGGGGGTTACCGATACGCAGTATTTT

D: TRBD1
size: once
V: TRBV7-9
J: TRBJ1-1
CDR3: CASSSHDRVNTEAFF
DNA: TGTGCCAGCAGCTCCCATGACAGGGTGAACACTGAAGCTTTCTTT

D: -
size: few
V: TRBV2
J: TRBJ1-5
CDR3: CASSDPPATNQPQHF
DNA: TGTGCCAGCAGTGACCCACCAGCCACAAATCAGCCCCAGCATTTT

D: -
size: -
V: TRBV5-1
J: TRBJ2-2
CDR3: CASSDPGRVTGELFF
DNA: TGCGCCTCCAGTGATCCAGGCCGGGTCACCGGGGAGCTGTTTTTT

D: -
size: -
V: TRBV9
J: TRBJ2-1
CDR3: CASSALGNRVEFF
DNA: TGTGCCAGCAGCGCCCTCGGAAACAGAGTGGAGTTCTTC

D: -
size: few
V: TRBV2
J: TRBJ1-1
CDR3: CASSEGLRHEAFF
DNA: TGTGCCAGCAGTGAAGGTTTAAGGCATGAAGCTTTCTTT

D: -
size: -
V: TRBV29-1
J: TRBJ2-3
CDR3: CSVAREVRRDTQYF
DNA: TGCAGCGTTGCCCGAGAGGTCCGCCGGGATACGCAGTATTTT

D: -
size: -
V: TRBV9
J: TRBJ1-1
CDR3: CASCPQGANTEAFF
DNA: TGTGCCAGTTGCCCTCAGGGTGCGAACACTGAAGCTTTCTTT

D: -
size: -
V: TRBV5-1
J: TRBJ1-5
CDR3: CASSLDGPGQPQHF
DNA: TGCGCCAGCAGCTTGGACGGCCCGGGACAGCCCCAGCATTTT

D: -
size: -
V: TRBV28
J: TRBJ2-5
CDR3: CASSRQEETQYF
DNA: TGTGCCAGCAGTCGACAGGAAGAGACCCAGTACTTC

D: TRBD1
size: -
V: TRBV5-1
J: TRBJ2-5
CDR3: CASSSIPVDRGRVETQYF
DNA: TGCGCCAGCAGCTCGATACCCGTGGACAGGGGGCGCGTAGAGACCCAGTACTTC

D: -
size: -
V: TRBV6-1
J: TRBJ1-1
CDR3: CASSAYREMAFF
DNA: TGTGCCAGCAGTGCATACAGGGAGATGGCTTTCTTT

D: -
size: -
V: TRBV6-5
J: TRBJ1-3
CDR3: CASRRREPGDTIYF
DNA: TGTGCCAGCAGGCGCAGGGAGCCGGGGGACACCATATATTTT

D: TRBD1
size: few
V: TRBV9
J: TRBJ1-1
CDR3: CASSALGTGGSGTEAFF
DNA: TGTGCCAGCAGCGCATTAGGGACAGGGGGATCGGGCACTGAAGCTTTCTTT

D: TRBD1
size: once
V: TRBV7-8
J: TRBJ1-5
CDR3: CASSQGASPGNQPQHF
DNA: TGTGCCAGCAGCCAGGGGGCCAGCCCCGGCAATCAGCCCCAGCATTTT

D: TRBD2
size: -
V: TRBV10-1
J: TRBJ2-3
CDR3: CASSESGSGADTQYF
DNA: TGCGCCAGCAGTGAGTCGGGCAGCGGGGCAGATACGCAGTATTTT

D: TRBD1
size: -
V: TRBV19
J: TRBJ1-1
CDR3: CASISRGDEAFF
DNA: TGTGCCAGTATTTCCAGGGGGGATGAAGCTTTCTTT

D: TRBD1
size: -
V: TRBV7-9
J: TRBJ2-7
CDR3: CASSPQTGILNEQYF
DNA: TGTGCCAGCAGCCCCCAGACAGGGATCTTAAACGAGCAGTACTTC

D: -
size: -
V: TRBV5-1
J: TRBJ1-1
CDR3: CASSSVGNTEAFF
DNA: TGCGCCAGCAGCTCTGTGGGGAACACTGAAGCTTTCTTT

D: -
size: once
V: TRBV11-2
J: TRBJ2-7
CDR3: CASSLDRVRGTYEQYF
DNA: TGTGCCAGCAGCTTAGATCGTGTCAGGGGAACATACGAGCAGTACTTC

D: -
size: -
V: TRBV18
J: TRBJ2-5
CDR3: CASSPQGRVETQYF
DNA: TGTGCCAGCTCACCACAGGGTAGAGTGGAGACCCAGTACTTC

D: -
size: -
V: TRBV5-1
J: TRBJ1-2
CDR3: CASSPQGRDYGYTF
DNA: TGCGCCAGCAGCCCTCAGGGGAGAGACTATGGCTACACCTTC

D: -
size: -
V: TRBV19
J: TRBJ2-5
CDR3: CASSQGAETQYF
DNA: TGTGCCAGTTCCCAGGGTGCAGAGACCCAGTACTTC

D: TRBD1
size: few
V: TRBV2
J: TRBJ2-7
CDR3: CASILSATGDEQYF
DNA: TGTGCCAGCATCCTGTCAGCGACAGGGGATGAGCAGTACTTC

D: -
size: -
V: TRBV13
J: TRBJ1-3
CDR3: CASSLLGRRSGNTIYF
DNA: TGTGCCAGCAGCTTACTGGGGCGCCGCTCTGGAAACACCATATATTTT

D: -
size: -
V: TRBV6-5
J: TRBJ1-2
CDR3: CASRDSYGYTF
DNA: TGTGCCAGCAGGGACAGCTATGGCTACACCTTC

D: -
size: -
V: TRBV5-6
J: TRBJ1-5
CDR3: CASSTGSWGSNQPQHF
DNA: TGTGCCAGCAGCACCGGGTCATGGGGGAGCAATCAGCCCCAGCATTTT

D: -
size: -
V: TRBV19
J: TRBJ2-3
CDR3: CASSPSGRSTDTQYF
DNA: TGTGCCAGTAGTCCCTCGGGACGTAGCACAGATACGCAGTATTTT

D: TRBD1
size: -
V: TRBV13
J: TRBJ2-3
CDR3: CASSPETGGITDTQYF
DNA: TGTGCCAGCAGCCCCGAGACAGGGGGTATTACAGATACGCAGTATTTT

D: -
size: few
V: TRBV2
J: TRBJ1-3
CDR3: CASSENLSGNTIYF
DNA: TGTGCCAGCAGTGAAAACCTCTCTGGAAACACCATATATTTT

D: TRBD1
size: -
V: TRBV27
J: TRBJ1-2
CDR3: CASSFSGTGPGYTF
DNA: TGTGCCAGCAGTTTCTCCGGGACAGGGCCCGGCTACACCTTC

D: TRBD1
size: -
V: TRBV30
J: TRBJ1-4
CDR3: CAWSVIGTGNEKLFF
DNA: TGTGCCTGGAGTGTAATCGGGACAGGGAATGAAAAACTGTTTTTT

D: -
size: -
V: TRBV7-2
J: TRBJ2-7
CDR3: CASSEAYEQYF
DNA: TGTGCCAGCAGCGAGGCGTACGAGCAGTACTTC

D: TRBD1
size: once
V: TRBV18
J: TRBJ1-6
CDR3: CASSATGGGYNSPLHF
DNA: TGTGCCAGCTCGGCGACAGGGGGAGGTTATAATTCACCCCTCCACTTT

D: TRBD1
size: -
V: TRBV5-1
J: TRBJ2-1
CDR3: CASRSQGPYNEQFF
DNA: TGCGCCAGCAGATCACAGGGGCCCTACAATGAGCAGTTCTTC

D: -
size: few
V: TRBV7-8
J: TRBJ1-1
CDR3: CASSPQTEAFF
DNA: TGTGCCAGCAGCCCCCAGACTGAAGCTTTCTTT

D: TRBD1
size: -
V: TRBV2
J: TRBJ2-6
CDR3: CASSEDVGTGPPTNVLTF
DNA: TGTGCCAGCAGTGAGGATGTTGGGACAGGTCCACCGACCAACGTCCTGACTTTC

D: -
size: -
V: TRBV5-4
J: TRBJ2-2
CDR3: CASSPDSITGELFF
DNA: TGTGCCAGCAGCCCGGATTCGATAACCGGGGAGCTGTTTTTT